The next 17 T cell receptor beta chains were all read from a single sample in a study of T cell responses to AZD1222 COVID-19 vaccine. Assay: immunoSEQ multiplex PCR; the TCRdb copy retains only in-frame clones and omits some. The table includes more than 75,000 clones, 80% to 90% detected once. This specimen consisted of peripheral blood, obtained on day 0 of AZD1222 vaccination. These receptors came from an adult in good health.

The CDR3 here is CASSLLGAGETQYF. In DNA, the CDR3 is TGTGCCAGCAGCTTGTTGGGGGCTGGGGAGACCCAGTACTTC. J is TRBJ2-5 and V is TRBV7-2; tentative D call: TRBD1 (6 bases). This CDR3 spans 14 amino acids. V was pared by 3 bases and J by 5 bases, with 13 bases between. Germline CDR1 and CDR2: SGHTA and FQGNSA.

The genes are TRBV7-2 and TRBJ2-3; 9 bases are shared with TRBD1. CDR3 length: 14 amino acids. The V gene end was trimmed by 5 bases and the J gene end by 5 bases; junction bases not matched to a gene: 5. The germline V gene has CDR1 SGHTA and CDR2 FQGNSA. This CDR3 is CASSGRTGEDTQYF. In DNA, the CDR3 is TGTGCCAGCAGCGGGAGGACAGGGGAAGATACGCAGTATTTT.

This clone was seen a handful of times. The CDR3 region is CASSYFGNQPQHF. The DNA of the CDR3 is TGTGCCAGCAGTTACTTTGGCAATCAGCCCCAGCATTTT. V gene TRBV6-2 or TRBV6-3 combines with J gene TRBJ1-5; no reliable D call. Germline CDR1 is MNHEY and CDR2 is SVGEGT. The CDR3 sequence is 13 residues long. V lost 1 base and J lost 2, with 3 bases in between.

V usage is TRBV5-8 and J usage is TRBJ1-5; perhaps TRBD1 as D (6 bases). The CDR3 is 15 amino acids. V dropped 2 bases and J dropped 0 bases, with 9 bases sitting between them. Germline assignment: CDR1 SGHTS and CDR2 YDEGEE. CDR3 loop: CASSFQGISNQPQHF. The CDR3 region has the DNA TGTGCCAGCAGCTTTCAGGGGATTAGCAATCAGCCCCAGCATTTT. Drawing the rest from reference TRBV5-8 and TRBJ1-5, the complete variable domain is EAGVTQSPTHLIKTRGQQATLRCSPISGHTSVYWYQQALGLGLQFLLWYDEGEERNRGNFPPRFSGRQFPNYSSELNVNALELEDSALYLCASSFQGISNQPQHFGDGTRLSIL.

This chain uses TRBV6-5 with TRBJ2-3, with 9 bases fitting TRBD1. The CDR3 length is 14 residues. Germline V gene sequence: CDR1 MNHEY, CDR2 SVGAGI. The junction had 8 bases not matched to a gene; V was cut back by 7 bases and J by 6 bases. DNA of the CDR3: TGTGCCAGCACCCGGACAGGGGTAGTGGATACGCAGTATTTT. Translation: CASTRTGVVDTQYF.

The chain joins TRBV7-8 to TRBJ1-1, with D perhaps matching TRBD1 (5 bases). The ends were cut back, 4 bases at V and 7 bases at J, with 16 bases in the middle. CDR1 and CDR2 from the germline V gene are SGHVS and FQNEAQ. The CDR3 contains 14 residues. The CDR3 DNA reads as TGTGCCAGCAGCTGGCGGGACTCCGATTTTGAAGCTTTCTTT. Amino acid sequence: CASSWRDSDFEAFF. Looking up the rest from reference TRBV7-8 and TRBJ1-1 gives the full variable domain: GAGVSQSPRYKVAKRGQDVALRCDPISGHVSLFWYQQALGQGPEFLTYFQNEAQLDKSGLPSDRFFAERPEGSVSTLKIQRTQQEDSAVYLCASSWRDSDFEAFFGQGTRLTVV.

J is TRBJ2-3 and V is TRBV7-9, with D tentatively TRBD2 (5 bases). Germline CDR1 is SEHNR and CDR2 is FQNEAQ (reference sequence). The CDR3 runs 14 residues. The V gene lost 1 base and the J gene lost 4 bases, with 9 bases spanning the gap. CDR3 loop: CASSLGLGADTQYF. The CDR3 bases are TGTGCCAGCAGCTTAGGGTTGGGAGCAGATACGCAGTATTTT. Filled out from reference TRBV7-9 and TRBJ2-3, the complete variable domain reads DTGVSQNPRHKITKRGQNVTFRCDPISEHNRLYWYRQTLGQGPEFLTYFQNEAQLEKSRLLSDRFSAERPKGSFSTLEIQRTEQGDSAMYLCASSLGLGADTQYFGPGTRLTVL.

The V gene is TRBV19, the J gene TRBJ1-3, with TRBD1 as a possible D gene (6 bases). The CDR3 spans 15 residues. Trimming pared 7 bases from V and 0 bases from J, leaving 13 bases between. CDR1 is LNHDA, CDR2 SQIVND, per germline (reference sequence). DNA for the CDR3: TGTGCCAGTACTGCACAGGGAAACTCTGGAAACACCATATATTTT. This gives the protein CASTAQGNSGNTIYF.

This clone came up a few times. This rearrangement joins TRBV4-2 to TRBJ2-7; 7 bases match TRBD1. V dropped 4 bases and J dropped 2; count of bases not matched to a gene: 8. Germline V gene lookup returns CDR1 LGHNA and CDR2 YNFKEQ. The CDR3 spans 15 residues. CDR3 bases: TGTGCCAGCAGCCCATGGACAGGAATTACCTACGAGCAGTACTTC. It is translated as CASSPWTGITYEQYF.

This chain links TRBV19 with TRBJ2-3, with D possibly being TRBD1 (6 bases). CDR1 LNHDA and CDR2 SQIVND come from the germline V gene (reference sequence). The CDR3 is 14 residues long. Trimming cost V 3 bases and J 3 bases, with 10 bases left between them. CDR3 in DNA: TGTGCCAGTAGTATCGGCAGGGGTACAGATACGCAGTATTTT. It translates to CASSIGRGTDTQYF.

The chain couples TRBV6-1 to TRBJ1-5; D not certain. Germline CDR1 and CDR2: MNHNS and SASEGT. This CDR3 region has 17 residues. Trimming removed 2 bases at V and 6 bases at J, with 20 bases between. CDR3 region: CASSEPSAPGRSQPQHF. The CDR3 region has the DNA TGTGCCAGCAGTGAACCTAGCGCTCCCGGACGTAGTCAGCCCCAGCATTTT.

The CDR3 DNA is TGTGCCAGCAGCTTGGATCCGGGACAGCTCCACTATGGCTACACCTTC. Amino acid sequence: CASSLDPGQLHYGYTF. J is TRBJ1-2 and V is TRBV7-9; TRBD1 agrees at 7 bases. This CDR3 has 16 residues. The V gene's germline CDR1 is SEHNR and CDR2 FQNEAQ (reference sequence). Trimming took 3 bases from V and 3 from J; bases not matched to a gene: 10.

This chain uses TRBV4-3 with TRBJ2-1, with TRBD2 as a possible D gene (5 bases). The germline V gene has CDR1 LGHNA and CDR2 YSLEER. The CDR3 runs to 15 residues. V was clipped by 0 bases and J by 7 bases, with 13 bases between them. CDR3 residues: CASSQDPQSGNEQFF. Here the CDR3 DNA reads TGCGCCAGCAGCCAAGATCCCCAATCGGGGAATGAGCAGTTCTTC.

This chain links TRBV3-1 (or the pseudogene TRBV3-2) with TRBJ1-2; tentatively, D is TRBD1 (6 bases). The CDR3 contains 15 residues. V lost 3 bases and J lost 7, with 18 bases in between. The germline CDR1 and CDR2 sequences are LGHDT and YNNKEL (reference sequence). CDR3 in DNA: TGTGCCAGCAGCCACTGGAGGGACAATGTAGTTGGCTACACCTTC. This encodes CASSHWRDNVVGYTF.

V gene TRBV5-1 combines with J gene TRBJ1-1; D remains unclear. V was shortened by 7 bases and J by 0 bases, with 10 bases between the two germline ends. Germline-derived CDR1 and CDR2 are SGHRS and YFSETQ. CDR3 length: 13 amino acids. CDR3 region: CASRGSVNTEAFF. The CDR3 DNA follows: TGCGCCAGCCGTGGCTCGGTGAACACTGAAGCTTTCTTT.

In this sample, this clone turned up once. The genes are TRBV11-3 and TRBJ2-1; D is possibly TRBD2 (6 bases). Trimming left V 3 bases short and J 8 bases short, with 17 bases between. The CDR3 length is 15 residues. Germline V gives CDR1 SGHNT, CDR2 YENEEA. The CDR3 reads CASSLEGQENYEQFF. CDR3 in DNA: TGTGCCAGCAGCTTGGAGGGCCAGGAAAATTATGAGCAGTTCTTC.

The genes are TRBV15 and TRBJ2-6, with a tentative D call TRBD2 (5 bases). This CDR3 spans 15 amino acids. Trimming cost V 0 bases and J 2 bases, with 5 bases left between them. Germline lookup yields CDR1 LNHNV and CDR2 YYDKDF (reference sequence). CDR3 protein: CATSRERAGANVLTF. The CDR3 DNA reads TGTGCCACCAGCAGAGAGAGGGCTGGGGCCAACGTCCTGACTTTC.